These T cell receptor beta chains were read from a single sample in a study of blood T cell repertoires in COVID-19. The repertoire was sequenced with immunoSEQ multiplex PCR; TCRdb's copy has only in-frame clones and lacks some. The data contain roughly 200,000 clones, around 89% of them singletons. Sample: PBMCs or T cells enriched from blood (not recorded which). The origin of the receptors is a young man who had recovered from COVID-19. Each CDR3 is given with its conserved first and last residue. D genes are given only for firm matches. Not all rows give a size; the values are once, few, many and, for expanded clones, a class.

TRBJ2-1 | TRBV4-3 | TRBD1 | NA | TGCGCCAGCAGCCAGACGGACAGGGTAAATGAGCAGTTCTTC | CASSQTDRVNEQFF
TRBJ2-3 | TRBV2 | NA | once | TGTGCCAGCAGTGAAGCGTTCTTTGCTGGGGGGGCCACAGATACGCAGTATTTT | CASSEAFFAGGATDTQYF
TRBJ2-3 | TRBV11-2 | TRBD2 | NA | TGTGCCAGCAGCTTGCGACTAGCGGATAGCACAGATACGCAGTATTTT | CASSLRLADSTDTQYF
TRBJ1-5 | TRBV28 | NA | once | TGTGCCAGCAGCCCCGGTGGGAGCTTTAATCAGCCCCAGCATTTT | CASSPGGSFNQPQHF
TRBJ1-6 | TRBV3-1/TRBV3-2 | NA | NA | TGTGCCAGCAGCCAAGAGACATTTTATAATTCACCCCTCCACTTT | CASSQETFYNSPLHF
TRBJ1-2 | TRBV29-1 | NA | NA | TGCAGCACTCCCCAGGGTTCTGGAGGCTACACCTTC | CSTPQGSGGYTF
TRBJ2-7 | TRBV6-2/TRBV6-3 | NA | NA | TGTGCCAGCAGTTACTCCGGTCAGGGGGGATTCTACGAGCAGTACTTC | CASSYSGQGGFYEQYF
TRBJ1-5 | TRBV2 | NA | once | TGTGCCAGCAGACTACAGGGTTCTAACAATCAGCCCCAGCATTTT | CASRLQGSNNQPQHF
TRBJ1-5 | TRBV30 | NA | NA | TGTGCCTGGAGTAACAGGGTAAATCAGCCCCAGCATTTT | CAWSNRVNQPQHF
TRBJ1-1 | TRBV18 | TRBD1 | NA | TGTGCCAGCTCACGAGTGACAGGGGGCAGTGAAGCTTTCTTT | CASSRVTGGSEAFF
TRBJ2-2 | TRBV5-1 | TRBD1 | NA | TGCGCCAGCAGCCAACAGGGACAGACGAACACCGGGGAGCTGTTTTTT | CASSQQGQTNTGELFF
TRBJ2-6 | TRBV4-2 | TRBD1 | NA | TGTGCCAGCAGCGAAGGACAGGGGGCGAAAGGGGCCAACGTCCTGACTTTC | CASSEGQGAKGANVLTF
TRBJ2-1 | TRBV25-1 | NA | NA | TGTGCCAGCAGTGCGGGACTCTCAAGCTCCTACAATGAGCAGTTCTTC | CASSAGLSSSYNEQFF
TRBJ2-5 | TRBV10-2 | NA | NA | TGCGCCAGCAGTGAGTACACGGGACAAGAGACCCAGTACTTC | CASSEYTGQETQYF
TRBJ2-7 | TRBV20-1 | NA | NA | TGCAGTGCTACTGACAGTGCCGAGCAGTACTTC | CSATDSAEQYF
TRBJ1-5 | TRBV9 | NA | once | TGTGCCAGCAGCGTAGGAGGGAATAGCAATCAGCCCCAGCATTTT | CASSVGGNSNQPQHF
TRBJ1-1 | TRBV20-1 | NA | NA | TGCAGTGCTAGAGAGCGTGGTGAAGCTTTCTTT | CSARERGEAFF
TRBJ1-1 | TRBV28 | NA | NA | TGTGCCAGCGTAACCTCAGGGTCCGTGAACACTGAAGCTTTCTTT | CASVTSGSVNTEAFF
TRBJ1-1 | TRBV14 | NA | NA | TGTGCCAGCAGCCCCAGTATGAACACTGAAGCTTTCTTT | CASSPSMNTEAFF
TRBJ1-1 | TRBV24-1 | NA | NA | TGTGCCACCAGTGGAGAGGCTGAAGCTTTCTTT | CATSGEAEAFF
TRBJ1-4 | TRBV6-5 | NA | NA | TGTGCCAGCAGTTACCGGGGAGGTCGACGGAATGAAAAACTGTTTTTT | CASSYRGGRRNEKLFF
TRBJ1-5 | TRBV6-6 | TRBD1 | NA | TGTGCCAGCAGCCCCAGGGGGCGCCTGAGCAATCAGCCCCAGCATTTT | CASSPRGRLSNQPQHF
TRBJ2-7 | TRBV5-1 | NA | few | TGCGCCAGCAGCTTGGCGGCTAGCCTCCTATCCTACGAGCAGTACTTC | CASSLAASLLSYEQYF
TRBJ2-3 | TRBV5-1 | TRBD1 | NA | TGCGCCAGCAGCTTGGCTTGGGTGTTGGGACAGAGGGTAGATACGCAGTATTTT | CASSLAWVLGQRVDTQYF
TRBJ2-1 | TRBV5-1 | TRBD1 | NA | TGCGCCAGCAGTCCGCCGGGACAGGGGGGTGAGCAGTTCTTC | CASSPPGQGGEQFF
TRBJ1-1 | TRBV7-9 | NA | NA | TGTGCCAGCAGCTTAGGGGGGGCTGAAGCTTTCTTT | CASSLGGAEAFF
TRBJ1-2 | TRBV15 | NA | NA | TGTGCCACCAGCAGAGATCTGGTAACAGGAGGGTACTATGGCTACACCTTC | CATSRDLVTGGYYGYTF
TRBJ2-1 | TRBV27 | TRBD2 | NA | TGTGCCAGCAGTTTAGGGCTAGCGGGAATCTACAATGAGCAGTTCTTC | CASSLGLAGIYNEQFF
TRBJ1-1 | TRBV5-1 | TRBD1 | NA | TGCGCCAGCAGACCGGGACAGGGACCGGGGACTGAAGCTTTCTTT | CASRPGQGPGTEAFF
TRBJ2-7 | TRBV7-8 | TRBD1 | NA | TGTGCCAGCAGCTTACGAACCGGGACAGGGGGCATCAACGAGCAGTACTTC | CASSLRTGTGGINEQYF
TRBJ1-6 | TRBV3-1/TRBV3-2 | TRBD1 | NA | TGTGCCAGCAGCCCACGACAGGGGGATTCACCCCTCCACTTT | CASSPRQGDSPLHF
TRBJ1-2 | TRBV4-1 | TRBD1 | NA | TGCGCCAGCAGCCAGGGAGGGCTACGGACAGGGGATGGCTACACCTTC | CASSQGGLRTGDGYTF
TRBJ1-1 | TRBV13 | NA | NA | TGTGCCAGCAGCTTAGTTTGGGGGCGAGACACTGAAGCTTTCTTT | CASSLVWGRDTEAFF
TRBJ2-7 | TRBV7-2 | TRBD1 | NA | TGTGCCAGCAGCCAAGATCGACAGGGCTACGAGCAGTACTTC | CASSQDRQGYEQYF
TRBJ2-2 | TRBV11-3 | NA | NA | TGTGCCAGCAGCTTGTGGCCTAGCGACACCGGGGAGCTGTTTTTT | CASSLWPSDTGELFF
TRBJ2-7 | TRBV9 | NA | NA | TGTGCCAGCAGCGGCAGGGTCGGCTACGAGCAGTACTTC | CASSGRVGYEQYF
TRBJ2-5 | TRBV7-2 | TRBD2 | NA | TGTGCCAGCAGCTGGGCGGGGGGAGAGACCCAGTACTTC | CASSWAGGETQYF
TRBJ2-1 | TRBV28 | NA | few | TGTGCCAGCAGGGAGGGGAGTTCCCTCAATGAGCAGTTCTTC | CASREGSSLNEQFF
TRBJ2-7 | TRBV10-3 | NA | few | TGTGCCATCAGTGAGGACAGCATCTTCTACTTC | CAISEDSIFYF
TRBJ1-1 | TRBV4-1 | NA | NA | TGCGCCAGCAGCCAACCCCCCGGTGGTAAAATCGGGAACACTGAAGCTTTCTTT | CASSQPPGGKIGNTEAFF
TRBJ1-2 | TRBV6-2/TRBV6-3 | NA | NA | TGTGCCAGCAGTTACTCGCGGGATGGCTACACCTTC | CASSYSRDGYTF
TRBJ1-4 | TRBV11-3 | TRBD1 | few | TGTGCCAGCAGCTTAGATCCGGGACAGGGGATTCATGAAAAACTGTTTTTT | CASSLDPGQGIHEKLFF
TRBJ1-6 | TRBV15 | NA | NA | TGTGCCACCAGCAGAGTCGAAATAGATAATTCACCCCTCCACTTT | CATSRVEIDNSPLHF